The 4 T cell receptor beta chains below come from one sample, sequenced in a study of cytomegalovirus exposure and HLA in healthy donors. The PCR ran on 60 Vbeta and 13 Jbeta primers. TCRdb keeps only in-frame clones here, not all; method: immunoSEQ multiplex PCR. The data contain 100,000 to 150,000 clones, roughly 76% of them singletons. Material: PBMCs. Every receptor here comes from a man in his fifties in good health and CMV-seropositive.

The chain joins TRBV6-5 to TRBJ2-3; 8 bases agree with TRBD2. The ends lost 6 bases at V and 2 bases at J; junction bases unmatched: 7. CDR3 size: 15 residues. Germline CDR1 MNHEY, CDR2 SVGAGI. The CDR3 sequence is CASSPRGGVTDTQYF. CDR3 nucleotides: TGTGCCAGCAGCCCCCGGGGGGGAGTCACAGATACGCAGTATTTT.

The chain combines TRBV29-1 with TRBJ2-3, with a tentative D call TRBD2 (5 bases). The CDR3 runs 13 residues. Germline V gene lookup returns CDR1 SQVTM and CDR2 ANQGSEA. The V end was cut by 2 bases, the J end by 2 bases, with 8 bases between. The CDR3 reads CSVERGSTDTQYF. The CDR3 DNA follows: TGCAGCGTTGAACGAGGGTCCACAGATACGCAGTATTTT.

The chain couples TRBV19 to TRBJ1-4; D not certain. Germline V CDR1 and CDR2: LNHDA, SQIVND (reference sequence). The CDR3 covers 20 residues. V lost 6 bases, J lost 7 bases, and 33 bases lay in between. The DNA of the CDR3 is TGTGCCAGTAGCCCGATCAAAAACTTAACGGGAATGGGCAGCGGTGAAAAACTGTTTTTT. Protein: CASSPIKNLTGMGSGEKLFF.

This clone was picked up a small number of times. V gene TRBV7-9 combines with J gene TRBJ2-1; a weak D match, TRBD2 (5 bases). In germline, CDR1 is SEHNR, CDR2 FQNEAQ (reference sequence). With 2 bases removed from V and 6 bases from J, the gap between germline ends came to 8 bases. The CDR3 length is 13 residues. DNA for the CDR3: TGTGCCAGCAGCTTACCTACTAGCAATGAGCAGTTCTTC. The encoded protein is CASSLPTSNEQFF. The full variable domain, rest sourced from reference TRBV7-9 and TRBJ2-1, is DTGVSQNPRHKITKRGQNVTFRCDPISEHNRLYWYRQTLGQGPEFLTYFQNEAQLEKSRLLSDRFSAERPKGSFSTLEIQRTEQGDSAMYLCASSLPTSNEQFFGPGTRLTVL.